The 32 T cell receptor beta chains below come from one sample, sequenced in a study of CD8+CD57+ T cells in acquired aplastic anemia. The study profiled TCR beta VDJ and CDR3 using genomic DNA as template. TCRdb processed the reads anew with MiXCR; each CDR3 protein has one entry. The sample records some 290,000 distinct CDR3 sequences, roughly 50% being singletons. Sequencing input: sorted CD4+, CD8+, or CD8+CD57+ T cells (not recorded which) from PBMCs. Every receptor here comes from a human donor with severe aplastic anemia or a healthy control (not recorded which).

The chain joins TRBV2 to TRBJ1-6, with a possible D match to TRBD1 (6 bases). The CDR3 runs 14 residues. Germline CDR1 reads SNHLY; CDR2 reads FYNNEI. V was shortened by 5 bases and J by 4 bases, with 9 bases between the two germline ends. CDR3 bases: TGTGCCAGCAGTCAGGGGATGTATAATTCACCCCTCCACTTT. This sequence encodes CASSQGMYNSPLHF.

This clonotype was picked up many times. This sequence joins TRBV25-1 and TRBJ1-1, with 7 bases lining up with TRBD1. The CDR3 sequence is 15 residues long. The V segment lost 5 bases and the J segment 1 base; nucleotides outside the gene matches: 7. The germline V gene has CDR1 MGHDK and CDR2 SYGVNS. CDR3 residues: CASSWTGSSNTEAFF. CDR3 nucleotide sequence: TGTGCCAGCAGTTGGACAGGATCTTCGAACACTGAAGCTTTCTTT. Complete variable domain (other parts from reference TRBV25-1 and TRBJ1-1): EADIYQTPRYLVIGTGKKITLECSQTMGHDKMYWYQQDPGMELHLIHYSYGVNSTEKGDLSSESTVSRIRTEHFPLTLESARPSHTSQYLCASSWTGSSNTEAFFGQGTRLTVV.

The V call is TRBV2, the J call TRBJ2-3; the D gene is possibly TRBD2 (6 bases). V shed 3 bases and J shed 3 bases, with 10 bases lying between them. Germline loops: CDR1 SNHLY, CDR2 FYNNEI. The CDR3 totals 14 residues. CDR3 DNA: TGTGCCAGCAGTGATCGGCTAGCGACAGATACGCAGTATTTT. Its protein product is CASSDRLATDTQYF.

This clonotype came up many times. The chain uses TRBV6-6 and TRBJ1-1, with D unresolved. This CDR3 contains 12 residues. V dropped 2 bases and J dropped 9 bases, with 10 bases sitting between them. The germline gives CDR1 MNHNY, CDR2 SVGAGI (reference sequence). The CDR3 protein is CASSYADSQAFF. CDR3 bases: TGTGCCAGCAGTTACGCGGACTCGCAAGCTTTCTTT.

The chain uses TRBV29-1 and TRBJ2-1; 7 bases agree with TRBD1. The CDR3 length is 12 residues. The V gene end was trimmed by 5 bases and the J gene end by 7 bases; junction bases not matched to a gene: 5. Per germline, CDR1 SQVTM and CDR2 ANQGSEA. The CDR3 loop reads CSVRTGTNEQFF. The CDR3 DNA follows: TGCAGCGTTCGGACAGGAACTAATGAGCAGTTCTTC.

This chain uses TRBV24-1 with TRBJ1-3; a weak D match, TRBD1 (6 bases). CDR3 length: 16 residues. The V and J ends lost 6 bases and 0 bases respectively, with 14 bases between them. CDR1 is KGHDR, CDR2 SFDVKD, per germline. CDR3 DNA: TGTGCCACCAGTCGCTCCAGGGGCGACTCTGGAAACACCATATATTTT. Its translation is CATSRSRGDSGNTIYF.

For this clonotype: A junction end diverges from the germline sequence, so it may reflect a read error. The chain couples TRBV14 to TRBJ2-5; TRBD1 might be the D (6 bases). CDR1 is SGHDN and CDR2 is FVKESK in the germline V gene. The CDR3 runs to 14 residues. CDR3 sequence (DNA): TGTGCCAGCAGCCAAGCAGGGGTCCAAGAAACCCAGTACTTC. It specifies CASSQAGVQETQYF.

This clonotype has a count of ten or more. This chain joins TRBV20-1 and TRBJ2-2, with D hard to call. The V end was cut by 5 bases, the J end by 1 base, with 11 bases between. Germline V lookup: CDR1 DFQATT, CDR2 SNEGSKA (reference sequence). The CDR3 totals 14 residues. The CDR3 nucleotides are TGCAGTGCTCCCAGTCGTCAGAACACCGGGGAGCTGTTTTTT. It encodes CSAPSRQNTGELFF.

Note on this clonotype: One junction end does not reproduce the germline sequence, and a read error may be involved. In DNA, the CDR3 is TGCGCCAGCAGCCCGGGGGGGCTTAGAGAGACCCAGTACTTC. It yields the protein CASSPGGLRETQYF. The chain links TRBV7-2 to TRBJ2-5, with 8 bases lining up with TRBD2. Germline CDR1 and CDR2: SGHTA and FQGNSA. CDR3 length: 14 residues.

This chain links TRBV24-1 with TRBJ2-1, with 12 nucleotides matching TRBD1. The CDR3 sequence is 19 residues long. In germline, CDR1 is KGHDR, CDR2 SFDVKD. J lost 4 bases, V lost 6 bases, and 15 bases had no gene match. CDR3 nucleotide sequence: TGTGCCACCAGTACCACTACCGGGACAGGGGGCGGACGGTACAATGAGCAGTTCTTC. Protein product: CATSTTTGTGGGRYNEQFF.

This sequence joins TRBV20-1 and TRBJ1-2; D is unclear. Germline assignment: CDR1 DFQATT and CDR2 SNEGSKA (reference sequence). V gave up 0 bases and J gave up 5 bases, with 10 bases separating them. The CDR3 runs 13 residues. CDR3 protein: CSARDLLKYGYTF. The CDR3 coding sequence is TGCAGTGCTAGAGATCTCCTTAAGTATGGCTACACCTTC.

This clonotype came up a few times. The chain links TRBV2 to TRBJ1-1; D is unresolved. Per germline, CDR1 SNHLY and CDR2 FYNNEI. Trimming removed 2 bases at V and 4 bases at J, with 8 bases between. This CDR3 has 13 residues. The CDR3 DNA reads TGTGCCAGCAGTGAAACAGTAGTCACTGAAGCTTTCTTT. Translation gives CASSETVVTEAFF.

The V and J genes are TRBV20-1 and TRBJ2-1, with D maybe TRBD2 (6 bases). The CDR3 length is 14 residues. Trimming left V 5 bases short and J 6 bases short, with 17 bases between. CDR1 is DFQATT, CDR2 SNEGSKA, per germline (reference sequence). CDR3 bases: TGCAGTGCTGGGGAGGAGTATCCAGGCAATGAGCAGTTCTTC. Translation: CSAGEEYPGNEQFF.

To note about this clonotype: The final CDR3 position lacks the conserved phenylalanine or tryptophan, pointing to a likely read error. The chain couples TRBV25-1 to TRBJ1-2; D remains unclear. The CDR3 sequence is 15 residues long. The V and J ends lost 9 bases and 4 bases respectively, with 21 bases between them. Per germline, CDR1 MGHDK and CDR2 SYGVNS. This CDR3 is CASSNPGSPRYGYTL. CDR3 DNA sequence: TGTGCCAGTTCTAACCCGGGGAGCCCGCGCTATGGCTACACCCTC.

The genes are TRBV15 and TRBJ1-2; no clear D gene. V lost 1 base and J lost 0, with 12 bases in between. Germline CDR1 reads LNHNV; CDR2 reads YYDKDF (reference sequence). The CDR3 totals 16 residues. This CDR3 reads CATSRVLPGANYGYTF. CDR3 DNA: TGTGCCACCAGCAGAGTTCTTCCGGGAGCTAACTATGGCTACACCTTC.

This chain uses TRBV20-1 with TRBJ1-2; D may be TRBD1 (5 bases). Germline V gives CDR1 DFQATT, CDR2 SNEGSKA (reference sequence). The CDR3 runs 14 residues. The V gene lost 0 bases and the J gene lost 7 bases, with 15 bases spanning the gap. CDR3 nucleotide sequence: TGCAGTGCTAGAGATCGTCAGGGTGAGGCTGGCTACACCTTC. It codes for CSARDRQGEAGYTF.

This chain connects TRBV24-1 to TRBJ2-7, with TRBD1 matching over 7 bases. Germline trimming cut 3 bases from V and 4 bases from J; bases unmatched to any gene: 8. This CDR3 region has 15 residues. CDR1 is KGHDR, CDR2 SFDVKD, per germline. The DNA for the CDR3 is TGTGCCACCAGTGATGGGACAGCAGAAACATACGAGCAGTACTTC. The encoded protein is CATSDGTAETYEQYF.

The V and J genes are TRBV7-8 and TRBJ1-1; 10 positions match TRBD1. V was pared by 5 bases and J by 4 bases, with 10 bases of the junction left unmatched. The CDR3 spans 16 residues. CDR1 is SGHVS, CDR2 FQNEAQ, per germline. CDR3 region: CASSADRGHWSTEAFF. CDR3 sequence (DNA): TGTGCCAGCAGCGCCGACAGGGGGCATTGGAGCACTGAAGCTTTCTTT.

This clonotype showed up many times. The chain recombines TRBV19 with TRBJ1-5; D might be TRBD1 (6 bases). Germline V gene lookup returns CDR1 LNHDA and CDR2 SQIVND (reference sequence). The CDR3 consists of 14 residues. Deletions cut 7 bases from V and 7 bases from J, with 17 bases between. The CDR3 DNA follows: TGTGCCAGTAACGAGAGGGGGTTGGGGCAGCCCCAGCATTTT. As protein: CASNERGLGQPQHF. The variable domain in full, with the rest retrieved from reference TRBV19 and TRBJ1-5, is DGGITQSPKYLFRKEGQNVTLSCEQNLNHDAMYWYRQDPGQGLRLIYYSQIVNDFQKGDIAEGYSVSREKKESFPLTVTSAQKNPTAFYLCASNERGLGQPQHFGDGTRLSIL.

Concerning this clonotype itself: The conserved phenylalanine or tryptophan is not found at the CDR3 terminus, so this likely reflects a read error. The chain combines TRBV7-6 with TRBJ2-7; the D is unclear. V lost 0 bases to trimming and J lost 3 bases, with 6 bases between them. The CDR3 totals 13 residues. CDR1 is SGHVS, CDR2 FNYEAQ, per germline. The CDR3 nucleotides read TGTGCCAGCAGCTTAGCAGGAAGCTACGAGCAGTACCTC. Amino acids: CASSLAGSYEQYL.

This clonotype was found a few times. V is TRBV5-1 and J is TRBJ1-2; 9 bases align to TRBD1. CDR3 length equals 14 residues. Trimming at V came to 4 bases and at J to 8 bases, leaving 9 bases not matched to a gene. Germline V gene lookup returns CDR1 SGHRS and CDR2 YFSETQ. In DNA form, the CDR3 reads TGCGCCAGCAGCCCCGCGGCGACAGGGGGGGGCTACACCTTC. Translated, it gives CASSPAATGGGYTF.

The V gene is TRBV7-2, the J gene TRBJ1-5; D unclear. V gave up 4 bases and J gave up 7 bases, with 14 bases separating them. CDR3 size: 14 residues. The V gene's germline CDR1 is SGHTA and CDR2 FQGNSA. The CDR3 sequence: CASSSHGIRQPQHF. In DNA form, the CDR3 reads TGTGCCAGCAGCTCGCACGGGATCCGGCAGCCCCAGCATTTT.

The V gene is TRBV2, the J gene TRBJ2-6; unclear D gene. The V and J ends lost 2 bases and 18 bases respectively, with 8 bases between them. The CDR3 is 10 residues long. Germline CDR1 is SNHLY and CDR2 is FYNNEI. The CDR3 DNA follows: TGTGCCAGCAGTGAACGATCCCGGACTTTC. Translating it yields CASSERSRTF.

The CDR3 loop reads CASSIDRGDRGRANTEAFF. CDR3 nucleotide sequence: TGTGCCAGTAGTATAGATCGTGGGGACCGCGGCAGGGCGAACACTGAAGCTTTCTTT. The chain combines TRBV19 with TRBJ1-1; D may be TRBD1 (5 bases). The length of the CDR3 is 19 residues. The germline CDR1 and CDR2 sequences are LNHDA and SQIVND (reference sequence). V was shortened by 0 bases and J by 1 base, with 21 bases between the two germline ends.

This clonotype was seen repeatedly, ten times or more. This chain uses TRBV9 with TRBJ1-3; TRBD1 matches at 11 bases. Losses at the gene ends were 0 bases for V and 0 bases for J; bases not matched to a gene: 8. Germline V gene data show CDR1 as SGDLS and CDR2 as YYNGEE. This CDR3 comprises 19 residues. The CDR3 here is CASSVGVGQGALSGNTIYF. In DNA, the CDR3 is TGTGCCAGCAGCGTAGGCGTCGGACAGGGGGCCCTCTCTGGAAACACCATATATTTT.

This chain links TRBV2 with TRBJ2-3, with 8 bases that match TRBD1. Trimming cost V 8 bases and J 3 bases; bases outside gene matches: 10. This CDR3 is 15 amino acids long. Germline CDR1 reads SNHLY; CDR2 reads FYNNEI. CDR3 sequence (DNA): TGTGCCAGCGGAAATTACAGGGGGAGGACAGATACGCAGTATTTT. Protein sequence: CASGNYRGRTDTQYF.

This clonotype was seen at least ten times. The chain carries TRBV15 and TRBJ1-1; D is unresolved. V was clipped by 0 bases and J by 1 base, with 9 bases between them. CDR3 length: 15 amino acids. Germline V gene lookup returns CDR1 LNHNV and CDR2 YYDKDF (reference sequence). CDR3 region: CATSREAGWNTEAFF. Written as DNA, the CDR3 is TGTGCCACCAGCAGAGAAGCAGGTTGGAACACTGAAGCTTTCTTT.

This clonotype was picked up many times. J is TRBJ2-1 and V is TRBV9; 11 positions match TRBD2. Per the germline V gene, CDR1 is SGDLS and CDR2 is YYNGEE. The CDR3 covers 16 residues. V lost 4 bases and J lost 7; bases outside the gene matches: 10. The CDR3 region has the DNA TGTGCCAGCAGCAAGACTAGCGGGATCGAATGGAATGAGCAGTTCTTC. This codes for CASSKTSGIEWNEQFF.

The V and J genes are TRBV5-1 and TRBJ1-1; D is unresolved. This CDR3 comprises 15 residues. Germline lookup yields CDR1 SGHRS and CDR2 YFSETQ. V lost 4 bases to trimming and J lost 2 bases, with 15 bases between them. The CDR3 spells CASSIIQRGNTEAFF. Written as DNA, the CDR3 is TGCGCCAGCAGCATCATACAACGGGGAAACACTGAAGCTTTCTTT.

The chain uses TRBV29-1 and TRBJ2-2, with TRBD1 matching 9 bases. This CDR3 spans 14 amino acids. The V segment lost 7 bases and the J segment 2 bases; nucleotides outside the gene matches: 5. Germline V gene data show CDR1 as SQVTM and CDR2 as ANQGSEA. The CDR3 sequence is CSAGGQGNTGELFF. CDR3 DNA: TGCAGCGCTGGGGGACAGGGAAACACCGGGGAGCTGTTTTTT.

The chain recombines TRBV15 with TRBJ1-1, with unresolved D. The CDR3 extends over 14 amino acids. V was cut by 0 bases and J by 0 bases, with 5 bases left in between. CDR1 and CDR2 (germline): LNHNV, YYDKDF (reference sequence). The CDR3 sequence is CATSRDILNTEAFF. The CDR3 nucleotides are TGTGCCACCAGCAGAGACATTCTGAACACTGAAGCTTTCTTT.

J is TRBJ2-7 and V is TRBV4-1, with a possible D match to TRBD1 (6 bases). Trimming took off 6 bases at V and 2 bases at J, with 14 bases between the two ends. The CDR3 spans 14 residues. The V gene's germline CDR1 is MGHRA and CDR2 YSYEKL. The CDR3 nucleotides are TGCGCCAGCAGACTGACACAGGGAACCTACGAGCAGTACTTC. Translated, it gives CASRLTQGTYEQYF.